This record looks at one T cell receptor beta chain sequence and its context. The target antigen is unknown. The record originates from a study of T cells after posttransplantation cyclophosphamide. Whole-study results and caveats: TRB clonality was highly associated with recipient CMV seropositivity and reactivation.

Treatment was busulfan-fludarabine conditioning, a marrow graft, and cyclophosphamide on days +3 and +4. Profiling relied on immunoSEQ multiplex PCR, and the TCRdb table lists in-frame clones only, not all of them. The specimen has 15,000 or so clones, none found just once. Germline values: CDR1 PRHDT, CDR2 FYEKMQ (reference sequence). The junction had 4 bases not matched to a gene; V was cut back by 8 bases and J by 1 base. The CDR3 totals 14 residues. The chain is built from TRBV13 and TRBJ2-3; 9 nucleotides align to TRBD1. The clonotype was recovered from a female patient aged 40-49 years who received an allogeneic stem cell transplant from an unrelated donor, was CMV-positive, and had acute GVHD only. Some of the T cells might come from the graft donor. The material was PBMCs, obtained after allogeneic stem cell transplant with posttransplant cyclophosphamide. The CDR3 loop is CASERTGGTDTQYF. The CDR3 region has the DNA TGTGCCAGCGAAAGGACAGGGGGCACAGATACGCAGTATTTT.